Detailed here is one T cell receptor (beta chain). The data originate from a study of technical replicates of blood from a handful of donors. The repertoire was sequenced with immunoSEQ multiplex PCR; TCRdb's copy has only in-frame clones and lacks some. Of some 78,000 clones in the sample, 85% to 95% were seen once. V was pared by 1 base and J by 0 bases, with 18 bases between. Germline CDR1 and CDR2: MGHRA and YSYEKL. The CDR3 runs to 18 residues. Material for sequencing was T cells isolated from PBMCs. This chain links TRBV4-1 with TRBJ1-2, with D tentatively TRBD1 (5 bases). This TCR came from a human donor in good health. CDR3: CASSQGIRLTDTNYGYTF. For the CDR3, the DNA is TGCGCCAGCAGCCAAGGTATCCGACTGACAGACACTAACTATGGCTACACCTTC.